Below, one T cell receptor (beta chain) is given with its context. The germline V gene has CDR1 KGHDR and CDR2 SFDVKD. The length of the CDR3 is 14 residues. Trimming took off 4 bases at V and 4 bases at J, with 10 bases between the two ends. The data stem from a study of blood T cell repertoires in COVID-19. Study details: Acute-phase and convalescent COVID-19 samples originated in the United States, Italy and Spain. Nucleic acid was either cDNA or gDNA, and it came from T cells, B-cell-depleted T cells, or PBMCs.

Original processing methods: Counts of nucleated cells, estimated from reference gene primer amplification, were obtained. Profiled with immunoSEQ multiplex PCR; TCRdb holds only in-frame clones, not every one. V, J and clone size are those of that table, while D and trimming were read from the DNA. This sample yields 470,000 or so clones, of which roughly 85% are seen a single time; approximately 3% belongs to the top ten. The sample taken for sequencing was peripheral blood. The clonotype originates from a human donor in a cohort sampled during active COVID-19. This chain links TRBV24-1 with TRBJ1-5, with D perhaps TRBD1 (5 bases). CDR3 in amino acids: CATSEGGENQPQHF. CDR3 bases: TGTGCCACCAGTGAGGGGGGGGAAAATCAGCCCCAGCATTTT.